This TCR beta chain emerged from a study of T-cell reconstitution after alpha-beta-depleted transplantation in children. Trimming removed 2 bases from V and 5 bases from J, with 16 bases in between. Germline CDR1 SGHAT, CDR2 FQNNGV. The CDR3 has 16 residues. The TCRbeta library incorporated unique molecular identifiers. MiXCR, applied by TCRdb to the PCR reads, yields one record per CDR3 protein. The sample gives about 980,000 distinct CDR3 sequences, 25% to 30% of which show up once; 28% is in the top ten. Notes on this clonotype: The target antigen is unknown.

Study results and limitations: It was surviving recipient T cells and thymic progenitors that gave some patients high TCRbeta diversity at day 60.

The sequence came from a boy younger than two who had a stem cell transplant for SCID, so the T cells may come from the graft donor. The chain combines TRBV11-2 with TRBJ2-1; D might be TRBD1 (5 bases). The specimen was PBMCs, mostly from graft donor cells, collected 360 days after TCRalphabeta/CD19-depleted stem cell transplant. In DNA, the CDR3 is TGTGCCAGCAGCTTATCCGGTGGTGGGGCTAACAATGAGCAGTTCTTC. It yields the protein CASSLSGGGANNEQFF.